One T cell receptor (beta chain) is described in this entry. Its cognate antigen is unknown. Cells designated naive CD8 were CD45RO-negative and were positively selected for CCR7, with terminally differentiated effector memory CD45RA+ cells excluded. The study drew all its donors from Caucasian adults living in Nashville, Tennessee. The assay was run at deep level. The repertoire was sequenced with immunoSEQ multiplex PCR; TCRdb's copy has only in-frame clones and lacks some. Of under 2,000,000 clones listed, approximately 94% were seen once; the top ten hold 1.2%. Trimming removed 6 bases from V and 6 bases from J; junction bases left unmatched: 4. Germline lookup yields CDR1 MNHEY and CDR2 SMNVEV (reference sequence). The CDR3 has 13 residues. These data come from a study of shared clonotypes between healthy human individuals. Study observations and caveats: Only blood underwent sampling, and tissue repertoires likely differ. The rarefaction results pointed to incomplete sorted-subset sequencing despite large depth.

The TCR sequence derives from a man aged 18 to 29 in good health. The sample was naive CD8+ T cells sorted from blood. The V and J genes are TRBV27 and TRBJ2-1; 8 bases map to TRBD1. DNA for the CDR3: TGTGCCAGCAGAAATACAGGGGGCAATGAGCAGTTCTTC. This sequence encodes CASRNTGGNEQFF.